The rows below give T cell receptor beta chains drawn from one sample of a study of blood T cell repertoires in COVID-19. Here immunoSEQ multiplex PCR was the method, and the copy in TCRdb shows in-frame clones only, minus some. The sample has some 200,000 clones, 70% to 90% seen once. The material sequenced was peripheral blood. These receptors were obtained from a woman of 80 years or more with acute or convalescent COVID-19. CDR3s include the opening cysteine and the closing phenylalanine or tryptophan. The D gene is left open where the match is weak. Clone size appears in some rows only: once, few, many, or a class for an expanded clone.

cdr3_aa: CASSLAGANEQFF
cdr3_nt: TGTGCCAGCAGCCTAGCGGGAGCAAATGAGCAGTTCTTC
cdr3_length: 13
j_call: TRBJ2-1
clone_size: -
d_call: TRBD2
v_call: TRBV9

cdr3_aa: CASSGLKGAFEAFF
cdr3_nt: TGTGCCAGCAGTGGCCTGAAGGGGGCCTTTGAAGCTTTCTTT
cdr3_length: 14
j_call: TRBJ1-1
clone_size: -
d_call: TRBD1
v_call: TRBV2

cdr3_aa: CASSQAGAGRYGYTF
cdr3_nt: TGTGCCAGCAGCCAAGCTGGTGCCGGGAGGTATGGCTACACCTTC
cdr3_length: 15
j_call: TRBJ1-2
clone_size: -
d_call: -
v_call: TRBV3-1/TRBV3-2

cdr3_aa: CASSIYTGMGEQYF
cdr3_nt: TGTGCCAGCAGCATTTATACAGGGATGGGCGAGCAGTACTTC
cdr3_length: 14
j_call: TRBJ2-7
clone_size: once
d_call: -
v_call: TRBV7-9

cdr3_aa: CASSEAAGVNTEAFF
cdr3_nt: TGTGCCAGCAGTGAGGCGGCAGGGGTGAACACTGAAGCTTTCTTT
cdr3_length: 15
j_call: TRBJ1-1
clone_size: -
d_call: -
v_call: TRBV6-4

cdr3_aa: CASSQDDRWRGPYSNQPQHF
cdr3_nt: TGCGCCAGCAGCCAAGATGACCGGTGGAGGGGGCCATATAGCAATCAGCCCCAGCATTTT
cdr3_length: 20
j_call: TRBJ1-5
clone_size: -
d_call: TRBD1
v_call: TRBV4-3

cdr3_aa: CASTLGGNTEAFF
cdr3_nt: TGTGCCAGCACCCTGGGGGGGAACACTGAAGCTTTCTTT
cdr3_length: 13
j_call: TRBJ1-1
clone_size: -
d_call: -
v_call: TRBV5-4

cdr3_aa: CASSTRTDRETFTEAFF
cdr3_nt: TGTGCCAGTAGTACAAGAACAGACAGGGAGACTTTCACTGAAGCTTTCTTT
cdr3_length: 17
j_call: TRBJ1-1
clone_size: -
d_call: TRBD1
v_call: TRBV19

cdr3_aa: CASSLELESGELFF
cdr3_nt: TGCGCCAGCAGCTTGGAACTAGAATCCGGGGAGCTGTTTTTT
cdr3_length: 14
j_call: TRBJ2-2
clone_size: -
d_call: -
v_call: TRBV5-1

cdr3_aa: CSVVEGVNQPQHF
cdr3_nt: TGCAGCGTTGTCGAGGGCGTCAATCAGCCCCAGCATTTT
cdr3_length: 13
j_call: TRBJ1-5
clone_size: -
d_call: -
v_call: TRBV29-1

cdr3_aa: CASSFGGLAASYEQYF
cdr3_nt: TGTGCCAGCAGTTTCGGGGGGCTAGCGGCGTCCTACGAGCAGTACTTC
cdr3_length: 16
j_call: TRBJ2-7
clone_size: -
d_call: -
v_call: TRBV7-2

cdr3_aa: CASRVELGATFETQYF
cdr3_nt: TGTGCCAGCAGGGTAGAATTGGGGGCGACGTTCGAGACCCAGTACTTC
cdr3_length: 16
j_call: TRBJ2-5
clone_size: -
d_call: -
v_call: TRBV5-4

cdr3_aa: CASSVGDKGRPEAFF
cdr3_nt: TGTGCCAGCAGCGTAGGGGATAAAGGGAGGCCTGAAGCTTTCTTT
cdr3_length: 15
j_call: TRBJ1-1
clone_size: -
d_call: -
v_call: TRBV9

cdr3_aa: CAWSAIGQGRTEAFF
cdr3_nt: TGTGCCTGGAGTGCAATAGGGCAGGGGAGAACTGAAGCTTTCTTT
cdr3_length: 15
j_call: TRBJ1-1
clone_size: -
d_call: -
v_call: TRBV30

cdr3_aa: CASSPAAGVVRYNEQFF
cdr3_nt: TGTGCTAGCAGCCCCGCAGCGGGAGTAGTAAGGTACAATGAGCAGTTCTTC
cdr3_length: 17
j_call: TRBJ2-1
clone_size: once
d_call: TRBD2
v_call: TRBV7-7

cdr3_aa: CASSGQGGHTAYGYTF
cdr3_nt: TGTGCCAGTAGTGGCCAAGGAGGGCACACCGCATATGGCTACACCTTC
cdr3_length: 16
j_call: TRBJ1-2
clone_size: -
d_call: -
v_call: TRBV19

cdr3_aa: CASSLPPGNNSPLHF
cdr3_nt: TGTGCCAGCAGTTTACCCCCAGGGAATAATTCACCCCTCCACTTT
cdr3_length: 15
j_call: TRBJ1-6
clone_size: -
d_call: -
v_call: TRBV28

cdr3_aa: CASSLGDRAHEQYF
cdr3_nt: TGCGCCAGCAGCTTGGGGGACAGGGCCCACGAGCAGTACTTC
cdr3_length: 14
j_call: TRBJ2-7
clone_size: -
d_call: TRBD1
v_call: TRBV5-1

cdr3_aa: CASSQPGQGTGELFF
cdr3_nt: TGCGCCAGCAGCCAACCGGGACAGGGAACCGGGGAGCTGTTTTTT
cdr3_length: 15
j_call: TRBJ2-2
clone_size: -
d_call: TRBD1
v_call: TRBV23-1

cdr3_aa: CASSQLTGTGFKQYF
cdr3_nt: TGTGCCAGCAGCCAACTGACCGGGACAGGGTTTAAGCAGTACTTC
cdr3_length: 15
j_call: TRBJ2-7
clone_size: -
d_call: TRBD1
v_call: TRBV14

cdr3_aa: CAWNGPTGNEKLFF
cdr3_nt: TGTGCCTGGAACGGCCCTACAGGGAATGAAAAACTGTTTTTT
cdr3_length: 14
j_call: TRBJ1-4
clone_size: -
d_call: -
v_call: TRBV30

cdr3_aa: CASSRQGGSTDTQYF
cdr3_nt: TGTGCCAGCAGCCGACAGGGGGGGAGCACAGATACGCAGTATTTT
cdr3_length: 15
j_call: TRBJ2-3
clone_size: few
d_call: TRBD1
v_call: TRBV14

cdr3_aa: CASSRLGETQYF
cdr3_nt: TGTGCCAGTAGTCGCCTCGGGGAGACCCAGTACTTC
cdr3_length: 12
j_call: TRBJ2-5
clone_size: once
d_call: -
v_call: TRBV19

cdr3_aa: CASRTDSQQPQHF
cdr3_nt: TGCGCCAGCAGGACGGACAGTCAACAGCCCCAGCATTTT
cdr3_length: 13
j_call: TRBJ1-5
clone_size: -
d_call: -
v_call: TRBV10-2

cdr3_aa: CASSYGRGAHYEQYF
cdr3_nt: TGTGCCAGCAGTTACGGGAGGGGTGCGCACTACGAGCAGTACTTC
cdr3_length: 15
j_call: TRBJ2-7
clone_size: -
d_call: TRBD2
v_call: TRBV6-5

cdr3_aa: CATSREQGNGNTIYF
cdr3_nt: TGTGCCACCAGCAGAGAGCAGGGTAATGGAAACACCATATATTTT
cdr3_length: 15
j_call: TRBJ1-3
clone_size: -
d_call: -
v_call: TRBV15

cdr3_aa: CASSYSSGGARETQYF
cdr3_nt: TGTGCCAGCAGTTACTCGAGCGGGGGGGCCCGAGAGACCCAGTACTTC
cdr3_length: 16
j_call: TRBJ2-5
clone_size: -
d_call: TRBD2
v_call: TRBV6-2/TRBV6-3

cdr3_aa: CASSLGQGFTEAFF
cdr3_nt: TGCGCCAGCAGCTTGGGACAGGGTTTCACTGAAGCTTTCTTT
cdr3_length: 14
j_call: TRBJ1-1
clone_size: once
d_call: TRBD1
v_call: TRBV5-1

cdr3_aa: CASSSFGQGAKSPLHF
cdr3_nt: TGTGCCAGCAGCTCTTTCGGACAGGGGGCAAAATCACCCCTCCACTTT
cdr3_length: 16
j_call: TRBJ1-6
clone_size: -
d_call: TRBD1
v_call: TRBV7-9

cdr3_aa: CASSLGVGAETQYF
cdr3_nt: TGTGCCAGCAGCTTAGGGGTGGGGGCAGAGACCCAGTACTTC
cdr3_length: 14
j_call: TRBJ2-5
clone_size: -
d_call: -
v_call: TRBV7-2

cdr3_aa: CASSLAGTGGRDSPLHF
cdr3_nt: TGTGCCAGCAGCTTAGCCGGGACAGGGGGCAGGGATTCACCCCTCCACTTT
cdr3_length: 17
j_call: TRBJ1-6
clone_size: -
d_call: TRBD1
v_call: TRBV7-6

cdr3_aa: CATSRDRISGGSYNEQFF
cdr3_nt: TGTGCCACCAGCAGAGATAGGATAAGCGGGGGGTCCTACAATGAGCAGTTCTTC
cdr3_length: 18
j_call: TRBJ2-1
clone_size: -
d_call: TRBD2
v_call: TRBV15

cdr3_aa: CASSLTTASEAFF
cdr3_nt: TGTGCCAGCAGTTTAACAACCGCCTCTGAAGCTTTCTTT
cdr3_length: 13
j_call: TRBJ1-1
clone_size: -
d_call: -
v_call: TRBV12-3/TRBV12-4

cdr3_aa: CASGGIWDRNYEQYF
cdr3_nt: TGTGCCAGCGGGGGGATCTGGGACAGAAACTACGAGCAGTACTTC
cdr3_length: 15
j_call: TRBJ2-7
clone_size: -
d_call: -
v_call: TRBV27

cdr3_aa: CASTGTSGSRGETQYF
cdr3_nt: TGTGCCAGCACCGGGACTAGCGGGAGTAGGGGGGAGACCCAGTACTTC
cdr3_length: 16
j_call: TRBJ2-5
clone_size: -
d_call: TRBD2
v_call: TRBV28

cdr3_aa: CASSLFYGLASPDTQYF
cdr3_nt: TGTGCCAGCAGCTTATTCTACGGGCTAGCCTCTCCAGATACGCAGTATTTT
cdr3_length: 17
j_call: TRBJ2-3
clone_size: -
d_call: -
v_call: TRBV7-9

cdr3_aa: CASSQTSGSTDTQYF
cdr3_nt: TGTGCCAGCAGCCAGACTAGCGGGAGCACAGATACGCAGTATTTT
cdr3_length: 15
j_call: TRBJ2-3
clone_size: -
d_call: TRBD2
v_call: TRBV5-6

cdr3_aa: CASSITPSTEAFF
cdr3_nt: TGTGCCAGCAGTATTACCCCGAGCACTGAAGCTTTCTTT
cdr3_length: 13
j_call: TRBJ1-1
clone_size: -
d_call: -
v_call: TRBV6-5

cdr3_aa: CASTGDHQPQHF
cdr3_nt: TGTGCCAGTACAGGGGATCATCAGCCCCAGCATTTT
cdr3_length: 12
j_call: TRBJ1-5
clone_size: once
d_call: TRBD1
v_call: TRBV27

cdr3_aa: CASSPTSGGGQYF
cdr3_nt: TGTGCCAGTAGTCCTACTAGCGGGGGCGGGCAGTACTTC
cdr3_length: 13
j_call: TRBJ2-7
clone_size: -
d_call: TRBD2
v_call: TRBV19

cdr3_aa: CASSGTGQGENIQYF
cdr3_nt: TGTGCCAGCAGCGGAACGGGACAGGGGGAAAACATTCAGTACTTC
cdr3_length: 15
j_call: TRBJ2-4
clone_size: -
d_call: TRBD1
v_call: TRBV5-6

cdr3_aa: CASSFGQGNEQFF
cdr3_nt: TGTGCCAGCAGTTTTGGACAGGGCAATGAGCAGTTCTTC
cdr3_length: 13
j_call: TRBJ2-1
clone_size: -
d_call: TRBD1
v_call: TRBV7-9

cdr3_aa: CASSLGDRGSGANVLTF
cdr3_nt: TGTGCCAGCAGCTTAGGGGACAGGGGGTCTGGGGCCAACGTCCTGACTTTC
cdr3_length: 17
j_call: TRBJ2-6
clone_size: -
d_call: TRBD1
v_call: TRBV7-6

cdr3_aa: CASSSGQGDGGSRPQHF
cdr3_nt: TGTGCCAGCAGTTCGGGACAGGGGGATGGGGGTTCGCGGCCCCAGCATTTT
cdr3_length: 17
j_call: TRBJ1-5
clone_size: few
d_call: TRBD1
v_call: TRBV28

cdr3_aa: CASSIVGGPAEAFF
cdr3_nt: TGTGCCAGTAGTATTGTGGGGGGGCCTGCTGAAGCTTTCTTT
cdr3_length: 14
j_call: TRBJ1-1
clone_size: -
d_call: -
v_call: TRBV19

cdr3_aa: CASSQGLAGGREQYF
cdr3_nt: TGTGCCAGCAGCCAAGGACTAGCGGGGGGAAGGGAGCAGTACTTC
cdr3_length: 15
j_call: TRBJ2-7
clone_size: -
d_call: TRBD2
v_call: TRBV3-1/TRBV3-2

cdr3_aa: CASSPGTSGIGTDTQYF
cdr3_nt: TGTGCCAGCAGCCCCGGGACTAGCGGGATAGGGACAGATACGCAGTATTTT
cdr3_length: 17
j_call: TRBJ2-3
clone_size: -
d_call: TRBD2
v_call: TRBV7-9

cdr3_aa: CASSLNGENTIYF
cdr3_nt: TGTGCCAGCAGCTTAAATGGTGAGAACACCATATATTTT
cdr3_length: 13
j_call: TRBJ1-3
clone_size: -
d_call: -
v_call: TRBV7-9

cdr3_aa: CASSPTGDTQYF
cdr3_nt: TGTGCCAGCAGCCCAACAGGGGATACGCAGTATTTT
cdr3_length: 12
j_call: TRBJ2-3
clone_size: -
d_call: -
v_call: TRBV11-3